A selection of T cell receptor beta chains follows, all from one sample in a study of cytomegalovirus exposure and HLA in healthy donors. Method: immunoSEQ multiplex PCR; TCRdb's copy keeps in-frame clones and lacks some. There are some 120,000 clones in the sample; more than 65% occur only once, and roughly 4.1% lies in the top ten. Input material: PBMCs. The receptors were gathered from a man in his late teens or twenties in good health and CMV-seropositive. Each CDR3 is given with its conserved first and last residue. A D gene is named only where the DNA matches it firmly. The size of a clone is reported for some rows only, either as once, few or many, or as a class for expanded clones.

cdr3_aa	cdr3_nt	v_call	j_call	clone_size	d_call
CASSLYARDSSYNSPLHF	TGTGCCAGCAGCCTATACGCCAGGGATAGCTCCTATAATTCACCCCTCCACTTT	TRBV7-6	TRBJ1-6	NA	NA
CASSVGGRVWEETQYF	TGTGCCAGCAGCGTAGGCGGCAGGGTCTGGGAAGAGACCCAGTACTTC	TRBV9	TRBJ2-5	NA	NA
CASSPSPGAHTEAFF	TGTGCCAGCTCACCGAGCCCAGGTGCGCACACTGAAGCTTTCTTT	TRBV18	TRBJ1-1	NA	NA
CASSPLSSEVNEKLFF	TGTGCCAGCAGCCCACTCAGTAGCGAGGTTAATGAAAAACTGTTTTTT	TRBV11-3	TRBJ1-4	few	NA
CASSQRQGCSYEQYF	TGCGCCAGCAGCCAGAGACAGGGCTGCTCCTACGAGCAGTACTTC	TRBV4-3	TRBJ2-7	NA	TRBD1
CAWSVQSSDTQYF	TGTGCCTGGAGTGTACAAAGTTCCGATACGCAGTATTTT	TRBV30	TRBJ2-3	NA	NA
CASSTGQSYEQYF	TGTGCCAGCAGTACGGGACAGTCCTACGAGCAGTACTTC	TRBV6-6	TRBJ2-7	NA	TRBD1
CASSFVNQGYGYTF	TGTGCCAGCAGCTTCGTCAATCAGGGGTATGGCTACACCTTC	TRBV11-2	TRBJ1-2	NA	NA
CASSLGGQVNEKLFF	TGTGCCAGCAGCTTGGGGGGACAGGTTAATGAAAAACTGTTTTTT	TRBV5-4	TRBJ1-4	NA	TRBD1
CASSIAGKSSYEQYF	TGTGCCAGCAGTATAGCGGGGAAGAGCTCCTACGAGCAGTACTTC	TRBV6-5	TRBJ2-7	NA	TRBD2
CASSLDSRNQPQHF	TGCGCCAGCAGCCTGGACAGTCGCAATCAGCCCCAGCATTTT	TRBV5-1	TRBJ1-5	NA	NA
CAISDGPGGRSYEQYF	TGTGCCATCAGTGATGGTCCTGGCGGGAGATCCTACGAGCAGTACTTC	TRBV10-3	TRBJ2-7	NA	TRBD2
CASSLGGRGSDTQYF	TGTGCCAGCAGCTTAGGGGGCAGGGGATCGGATACGCAGTATTTT	TRBV7-2	TRBJ2-3	once	NA
CASSQGETEAFF	TGTGCCAGCAGTCAGGGGGAAACTGAAGCTTTCTTT	TRBV7-9	TRBJ1-1	NA	TRBD1
CASSGTSGRAWDEQFF	TGTGCCAGCAGCGGAACAAGCGGGAGGGCCTGGGATGAGCAGTTCTTC	TRBV9	TRBJ2-1	NA	TRBD2
CASSLGNRVSGNTIYF	TGTGCCAGCAGCTTAGGCAACAGGGTCTCTGGAAACACCATATATTTT	TRBV7-2	TRBJ1-3	once	NA
CASSPDRGTGELFF	TGTGCCAGCAGCCCCGACAGGGGGACCGGGGAGCTGTTTTTT	TRBV5-6	TRBJ2-2	NA	TRBD1
CASSSPGQLSYGYTF	TGTGCCAGCAGTTCACCGGGACAACTATCCTATGGCTACACCTTC	TRBV6-5	TRBJ1-2	NA	NA
CASSLGGDQPQHF	TGCGCCAGCAGCTTGGGGGGAGATCAGCCCCAGCATTTT	TRBV5-1	TRBJ1-5	few	NA
CASSYDRGFNSPLHF	TGTGCCAGCAGTTACGACAGGGGTTTTAATTCACCCCTCCACTTT	TRBV6-6	TRBJ1-6	NA	TRBD1
CASSFTGYNEQFF	TGCGCCAGCAGCTTTACAGGTTACAATGAGCAGTTCTTC	TRBV5-1	TRBJ2-1	NA	NA
CASRIQANSYNSPLHF	TGTGCCAGCAGGATTCAGGCGAACTCCTATAATTCACCCCTCCACTTT	TRBV7-9	TRBJ1-6	NA	NA
CASSPPPGGNLVF	TGTGCCAGCAGCCCTCCCCCCGGGGGGAATCTTGTCTTT	TRBV27	TRBJ1-1	NA	NA
CAGRDRLTDTQYF	TGCGCCGGAAGGGACAGGTTGACAGATACGCAGTATTTT	TRBV10-2	TRBJ2-3	NA	TRBD1
CASSSGGGYGYTF	TGTGCCAGCAGCTCGGGGGGGGGCTATGGCTACACCTTC	TRBV7-6	TRBJ1-2	few	NA
CASSFSGSSYEQYF	TGTGCCAGCAGCTTTTCGGGAAGCTCCTACGAGCAGTACTTC	TRBV5-4	TRBJ2-7	once	NA
CASSLAPRGAVNYGYTF	TGTGCCAGCAGCTTAGCCCCTCGGGGGGCCGTTAACTATGGCTACACCTTC	TRBV7-2	TRBJ1-2	NA	NA
CASSNELSGFFEQYF	TGTGCCAGCAGCAACGAACTCTCAGGGTTCTTCGAGCAGTACTTC	TRBV7-2	TRBJ2-7	few	NA
CASSARRTSGSTDTQYF	TGTGCCAGCAGCGCTCGGAGAACTAGCGGCAGCACAGATACGCAGTATTTT	TRBV9	TRBJ2-3	few	TRBD2
CAWSVIGRSLKNEQYF	TGTGCCTGGAGTGTAATTGGGCGAAGTTTGAAGAACGAGCAGTACTTC	TRBV30	TRBJ2-7	NA	NA
CASSAGPRHNEQFF	TGTGCCAGCAGTGCCGGTCCTAGACACAATGAGCAGTTCTTC	TRBV6-1	TRBJ2-1	NA	NA
CASSLREYEQYF	TGTGCCAGCAGCTTAAGGGAGTACGAGCAGTACTTC	TRBV7-9	TRBJ2-7	NA	NA
CASSSWGGYGYTF	TGTGCCAGCAGCTCATGGGGAGGTTATGGCTACACCTTC	TRBV7-2	TRBJ1-2	NA	NA
CAIRGGSSPLHF	TGTGCCATCAGAGGGGGATCTTCACCCCTCCACTTT	TRBV10-3	TRBJ1-6	NA	NA
CASSLSLGGPRNIQYF	TGTGCCAGCAGCCTATCCTTGGGGGGGCCTAGAAACATTCAGTACTTC	TRBV7-8	TRBJ2-4	NA	NA
CASSYDSRKLFF	TGTGCCAGCAGTTACGACAGTCGAAAACTGTTTTTT	TRBV6-5	TRBJ1-4	NA	NA
CASSASRTGLNTIYF	TGTGCCAGCAGTGCCAGCCGGACAGGGTTGAACACCATATATTTT	TRBV27	TRBJ1-3	few	TRBD1
CASRGGAGGGTQYF	TGTGCCAGCAGGGGGGGAGCGGGAGGGGGTACGCAGTATTTT	TRBV2	TRBJ2-3	NA	TRBD2
CASSKEPGLYYNEQFF	TGTGCCAGCAGCAAAGAGCCGGGACTATATTACAATGAGCAGTTCTTC	TRBV21-1	TRBJ2-1	once	NA
CAWSVFSQGTPDTQYF	TGTGCCTGGAGTGTATTTAGCCAGGGGACCCCAGATACGCAGTATTTT	TRBV30	TRBJ2-3	NA	NA
CASSLRNMNTEAFF	TGCGCCAGCAGCCTCAGGAACATGAACACTGAAGCTTTCTTT	TRBV5-1	TRBJ1-1	NA	NA
CSVRSGTRAYEQYF	TGCAGCGTTAGATCCGGGACAAGAGCCTACGAGCAGTACTTC	TRBV29-1	TRBJ2-7	NA	NA